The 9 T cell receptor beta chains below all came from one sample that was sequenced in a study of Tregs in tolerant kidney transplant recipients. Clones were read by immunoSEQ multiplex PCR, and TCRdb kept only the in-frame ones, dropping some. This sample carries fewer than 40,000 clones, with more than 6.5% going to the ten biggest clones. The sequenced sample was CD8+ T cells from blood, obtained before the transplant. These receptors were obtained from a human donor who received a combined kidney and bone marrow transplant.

The CDR3 here is CSVDQNEKLFF. The DNA read from the CDR3 is TGCAGCGTTGACCAGAATGAAAAA. The chain joins TRBV29-1 to TRBJ1-4; no clear D. The read comes to an end 3 residues before the CDR3 does, leaving the germline J gene to fill in the end. The CDR3 consists of 11 residues. Deletions cut 3 bases from V and 5 bases from J, with 4 bases between. Germline CDR1 and CDR2: SQVTM and ANQGSEA.

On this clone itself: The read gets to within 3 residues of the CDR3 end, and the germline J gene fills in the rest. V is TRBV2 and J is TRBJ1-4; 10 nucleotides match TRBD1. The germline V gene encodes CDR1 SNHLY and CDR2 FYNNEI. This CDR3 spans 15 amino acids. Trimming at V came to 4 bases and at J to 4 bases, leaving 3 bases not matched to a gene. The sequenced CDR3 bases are TGTGCCAGCAGTGGGGACAGGGGAAGTAATGAAAAA. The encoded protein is CASSGDRGSNEK. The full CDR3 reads CASSGDRGSNEKLFF.

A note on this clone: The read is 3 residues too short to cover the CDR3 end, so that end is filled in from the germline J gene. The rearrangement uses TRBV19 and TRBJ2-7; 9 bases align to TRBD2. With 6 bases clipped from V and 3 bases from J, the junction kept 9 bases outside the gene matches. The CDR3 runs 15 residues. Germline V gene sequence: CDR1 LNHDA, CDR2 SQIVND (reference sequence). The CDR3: CASSAGLAKFYEQYF. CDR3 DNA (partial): TGTGCCAGTAGCGCAGGACTAGCGAAGTTCTACGAG. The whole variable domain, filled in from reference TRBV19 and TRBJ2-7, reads DGGITQSPKYLFRKEGQNVTLSCEQNLNHDAMYWYRQDPGQGLRLIYYSQIVNDFQKGDIAEGYSVSREKKESFPLTVTSAQKNPTAFYLCASSAGLAKFYEQYFGPGTRLTVT.

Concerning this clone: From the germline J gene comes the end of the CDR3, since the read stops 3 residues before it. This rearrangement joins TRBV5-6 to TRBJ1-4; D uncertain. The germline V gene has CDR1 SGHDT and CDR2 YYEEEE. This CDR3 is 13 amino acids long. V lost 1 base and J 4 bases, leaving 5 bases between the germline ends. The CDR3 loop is CASSLLSNEKLFF. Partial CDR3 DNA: TGTGCCAGCAGCTTGCTCAGTAATGAAAAA.

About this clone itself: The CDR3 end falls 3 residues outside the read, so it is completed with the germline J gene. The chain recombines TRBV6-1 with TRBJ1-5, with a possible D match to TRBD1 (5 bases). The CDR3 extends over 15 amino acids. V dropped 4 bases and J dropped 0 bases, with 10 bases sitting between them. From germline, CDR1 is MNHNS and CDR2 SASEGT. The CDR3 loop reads CASSGGDGSNQPQHF. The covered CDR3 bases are TGTGCCAGCAGTGGGGGGGACGGTAGCAATCAGCCC.

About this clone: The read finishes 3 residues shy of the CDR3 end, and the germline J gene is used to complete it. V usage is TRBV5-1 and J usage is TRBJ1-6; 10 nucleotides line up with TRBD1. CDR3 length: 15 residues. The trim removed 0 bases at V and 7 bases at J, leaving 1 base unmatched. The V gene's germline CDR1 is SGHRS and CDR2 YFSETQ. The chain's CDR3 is CASSLAGQGNSPLHF. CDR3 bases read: TGCGCCAGCAGCTTGGCGGGACAGGGGAATTCACCC.

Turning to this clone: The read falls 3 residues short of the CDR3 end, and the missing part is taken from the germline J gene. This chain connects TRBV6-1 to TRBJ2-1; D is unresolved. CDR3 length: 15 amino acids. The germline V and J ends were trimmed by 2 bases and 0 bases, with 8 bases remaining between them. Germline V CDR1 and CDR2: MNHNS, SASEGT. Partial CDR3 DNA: TGTGCCAGCAGTGAATGGTCCAGCTCCTACAATGAG. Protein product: CASSEWSSSYNE. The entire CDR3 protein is CASSEWSSSYNEQFF.

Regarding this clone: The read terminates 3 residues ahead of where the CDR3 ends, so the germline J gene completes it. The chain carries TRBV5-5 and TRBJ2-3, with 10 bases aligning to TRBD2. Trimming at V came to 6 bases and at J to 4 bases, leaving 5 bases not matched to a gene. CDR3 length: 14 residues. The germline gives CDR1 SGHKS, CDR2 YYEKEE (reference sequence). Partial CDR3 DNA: TGTGCCAGCAATCCAGCGGGGGGGCCAGATACG. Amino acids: CASNPAGGPDT. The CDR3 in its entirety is CASNPAGGPDTQYF. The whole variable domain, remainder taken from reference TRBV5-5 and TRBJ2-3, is DAGVTQSPTHLIKTRGQQVTLRCSPISGHKSVSWYQQVLGQGPQFIFQYYEKEERGRGNFPDRFSARQFPNYSSELNVNALLLGDSALYLCASNPAGGPDTQYFGPGTRLTVL.

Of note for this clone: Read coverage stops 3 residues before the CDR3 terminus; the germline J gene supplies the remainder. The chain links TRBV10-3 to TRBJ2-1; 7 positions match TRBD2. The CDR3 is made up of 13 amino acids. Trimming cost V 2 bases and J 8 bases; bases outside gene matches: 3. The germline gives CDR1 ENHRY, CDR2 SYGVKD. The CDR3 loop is CAISERGDDEQFF. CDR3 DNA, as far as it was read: TGTGCCATCAGTGAGCGGGGGGACGATGAG.